Listed here are 9 T cell receptor beta chains from one sample, sequenced in a study of identical twins. TCRdb redid the calling of the 5' RACE reads with MiXCR, one entry per CDR3 protein. This table has roughly 1,500,000 distinct CDR3 sequences, 25% to 35% appearing once. Sequences were obtained from cord blood. Every receptor here comes from a newborn girl in good health.

This clonotype came up a few times. The CDR3 nucleotides are TGCACCAGCAACCCTCCGAGGGACACCAACTATGGCTACACCTTC. This codes for CTSNPPRDTNYGYTF. The genes are TRBV20-1 and TRBJ1-2; possibly TRBD1 for D (6 bases). Germline CDR1 is DFQATT and CDR2 is SNEGSKA (reference sequence). The CDR3 is made up of 15 amino acids.

Only one count was recorded for this clonotype. The junction departs from germline at one end; a sequencing error may be responsible. The chain employs TRBV7-9 and TRBJ1-4; 10 bases are a match to TRBD1. The length of the CDR3 is 18 residues. CDR1 SEHNR and CDR2 FQNEAQ come from the germline V gene (reference sequence). CDR3 sequence reads: CASSLASGTGVKVEKLFF. Written as DNA, the CDR3 is TGTGCCAGCAGCCTAGCCTCCGGGACAGGGGTAAAGGTGGAAAAACTGTTTTTT.

This chain connects TRBV25-1 to TRBJ2-2; 9 bases map to TRBD2. The CDR3 contains 17 residues. Germline values: CDR1 MGHDK, CDR2 SYGVNS. V trimming: 4 bases; J trimming: 4 bases; junction bases outside the gene matches: 10. The DNA of the CDR3 is TGTGCCAGCAGTGGTTCACGACTAGCGGTCCGCACCGGGGAGCTGTTTTTT. Translating gives CASSGSRLAVRTGELFF.

The chain joins TRBV18 to TRBJ2-3; 11 bases match TRBD2. Germline V CDR1 and CDR2: KGHSH, LQKENI. J gave up 2 bases and V 3 bases, and 4 bases lay outside the gene matches. The CDR3 runs 16 residues. The CDR3: CASSPTSGAITDTQYF. The CDR3 nucleotides read TGTGCCAGCTCACCGACTAGCGGGGCAATCACAGATACGCAGTATTTT.

The genes are TRBV5-5 and TRBJ1-5; D unclear. V shed 1 base and J shed 9 bases, with 11 bases lying between them. The V gene's germline CDR1 is SGHKS and CDR2 YYEKEE (reference sequence). This CDR3 is 13 amino acids long. CDR3 nucleotides: TGTGCCAGCAGCTTGCTCCGTGATGGGCCCCAGCATTTT. It specifies CASSLLRDGPQHF.

There are a few counts of this clonotype. This chain connects TRBV20-1 to TRBJ2-7; 8 bases agree with TRBD2. With 5 bases clipped from V and 4 bases from J, the junction kept 7 bases outside the gene matches. The CDR3 loop spans 13 amino acids. CDR1 is DFQATT and CDR2 is SNEGSKA in the germline V gene (reference sequence). The DNA for the CDR3 is TGCAGTGCTTCCGGGACTAGGAGTTACGAGCAGTACTTC. It translates to CSASGTRSYEQYF.

This clonotype showed up just a few times. V usage is TRBV7-2 and J usage is TRBJ2-5, with 9 bases matching TRBD2. This CDR3 is built from 15 residues. After removal of 5 bases from V and 2 bases from J, the junction contained 6 bases not matched to a gene. In germline, CDR1 is SGHTA, CDR2 FQGNSA. In DNA, the CDR3 is TGTGCCAGCAGCCCCGGACTAGCGCGGCAAGAGACCCAGTACTTC. As protein: CASSPGLARQETQYF.

The chain has TRBV27 and TRBJ2-5; D ambiguous. The CDR3 is 15 amino acids. V lost 0 bases to trimming and J lost 2 bases, with 10 bases between them. Germline V gives CDR1 MNHEY, CDR2 SMNVEV (reference sequence). In nucleotides, the CDR3 is TGTGCCAGCAGTTTATCGTCAGCGTATCAAGAGACCCAGTACTTC. This sequence encodes CASSLSSAYQETQYF.

The table lists this clonotype with a few counts. The chain joins TRBV5-5 to TRBJ2-7; D possibly corresponds to TRBD1 (6 bases). CDR3 size: 14 residues. V was clipped by 2 bases and J by 3 bases, with 12 bases between them. Germline CDR1 and CDR2: SGHKS and YYEKEE (reference sequence). This CDR3 reads CASSFDQGYYEQYF. CDR3 in DNA: TGTGCCAGCAGCTTCGACCAGGGGTACTACGAGCAGTACTTC. The variable domain in full, completed from reference TRBV5-5 and TRBJ2-7, reads DAGVTQSPTHLIKTRGQQVTLRCSPISGHKSVSWYQQVLGQGPQFIFQYYEKEERGRGNFPDRFSARQFPNYSSELNVNALLLGDSALYLCASSFDQGYYEQYFGPGTRLTVT.